The TCR beta chain under discussion was sequenced for a study of T-cell reconstitution after alpha-beta-depleted transplantation in children. General observations from the study: Where some patients showed high TCRbeta diversity at day 60, it came from recipient T cells and thymic progenitors that had survived. As was reported, about two months after transplant, alpha-beta T cells came from several hundred expanded graft clones.

A note on this clonotype: Antigen specificity is unknown.

Unique molecular identifiers were used in preparing the TCRbeta library. From the PCR reads, TCRdb called clonotypes with MiXCR, one entry per CDR3 protein. The sample has about 130,000 distinct CDR3 sequences, about 9.6% seen once; the top ten hold approximately 25%. The sequence was obtained from a girl in the first two years of life who had a stem cell transplant for combined immunodeficiency, so the T cells may come from the graft donor. The source was PBMCs, mostly from graft donor cells, collected 180 days after TCRalphabeta/CD19-depleted stem cell transplant.

The DNA for the CDR3 is TGTGCCACCAGTGAGCCCTCGGGAGGGGACAAAGGGCAGTTCTTC. Its translation: CATSEPSGGDKGQFF. The rearrangement uses TRBV24-1 and TRBJ2-1, with TRBD2 matching over 8 bases. The germline gives CDR1 KGHDR, CDR2 SFDVKD. J was trimmed by 12 bases and V by 4 bases; bases with no gene match: 13. The CDR3 loop spans 15 amino acids.